Following are 28 T cell receptor beta chains from one sample sequenced in a study of monozygotic twins with inflammatory bowel disease. After re-calling the 5' RACE reads, TCRdb lists one entry per CDR3 protein, DNA absent. Across roughly 330,000 distinct CDR3 sequences, the top ten clones capture roughly 2% of the sample. Source material: blood. The receptors were sampled from a human donor with ulcerative colitis or Crohn's disease, or a healthy co-twin of an affected twin (not recorded which).

The gene calls are TRBV20-1 and TRBJ2-3; with no DNA, the TCRdb D assignment of TRBD2 cannot be verified. This CDR3 has 14 amino acids. Germline CDR1 and CDR2: DFQATT and SNEGSKA (reference sequence). The CDR3 sequence is CSAGGTVLADTQYF.

This sequence joins TRBV5-1 and TRBJ2-2; TCRdb's D call of TRBD1 is untestable without DNA. Germline CDR1 SGHRS, CDR2 YFSETQ. The CDR3 spans 14 residues. The CDR3 loop reads CASLPGPATGELFF.

V is TRBV6-5 and J is TRBJ2-7; TCRdb selects TRBD1, and the lack of DNA leaves this call unchecked. The CDR3 has 13 residues. Germline loops: CDR1 MNHEY, CDR2 SVGAGI. This chain's CDR3 is CASTYGANYEQYF.

The chain combines TRBV11-2 with TRBJ2-5; TCRdb designates TRBD1, a call that cannot be tested without DNA. The germline CDR1 and CDR2 sequences are SGHAT and FQNNGV. This CDR3 is 16 amino acids long. CDR3 sequence reads: CASSVNPGWLGETQYF. Full variable domain (remainder filled in from reference TRBV11-2 and TRBJ2-5): EAGVAQSPRYKIIEKRQSVAFWCNPISGHATLYWYQQILGQGPKLLIQFQNNGVVDDSQLPKDRFSAERLKGVDSTLKIQPAKLEDSAVYLCASSVNPGWLGETQYFGPGTRLLVL.

The chain employs TRBV11-3 and TRBJ2-3; checking the TCRdb D call of TRBD2 is not possible without DNA. This CDR3 is 15 amino acids long. The germline V gene has CDR1 SGHNT and CDR2 YENEEA. CDR3 sequence reads: CASSLGLQGTDTQYF.

The chain is built from TRBV18 and TRBJ2-5; as DNA is missing, the TRBD1 call by TCRdb cannot be tested. CDR1 KGHSH and CDR2 LQKENI come from the germline V gene. The CDR3 totals 12 residues. CDR3 sequence: CASSPGHPTQYF.

The chain has TRBV21-1 and TRBJ2-1. TRBV21-1 constitutes a pseudogene. This CDR3 is built from 15 residues. This CDR3 reads CASSKASSSYNEQFF.

This rearrangement joins TRBV5-1 to TRBJ2-7. The CDR3 length is 13 residues. Germline values: CDR1 SGHRS, CDR2 YFSETQ. Here the CDR3 reads CASKVQASYEQYF.

The chain is built from TRBV11-2 and TRBJ1-6. Per the germline V gene, CDR1 is SGHAT and CDR2 is FQNNGV. This CDR3 contains 14 residues. CDR3 residues: CASSSTDGWGTLHF.

The chain links TRBV11-2 to TRBJ1-1; as DNA is missing, the TRBD1 call by TCRdb cannot be tested. The CDR3 runs to 13 residues. The germline V gene has CDR1 SGHAT and CDR2 FQNNGV. The CDR3 reads CASRTGVDTEAFF.

This sequence joins TRBV2 and TRBJ2-1; TCRdb designates TRBD2, a call that cannot be tested without DNA. The CDR3 has 15 residues. Per germline, CDR1 SNHLY and CDR2 FYNNEI. The CDR3 region is CASRGAVGLYNEQFF.

This sequence joins TRBV29-1 and TRBJ2-1; TCRdb returns TRBD2, unconfirmable since there is no DNA. The CDR3 contains 16 residues. Looked up from germline, CDR1 is SQVTM and CDR2 is ANQGSEA. This CDR3 reads CSVESSSGSLGVEQFF.

CDR3 amino acids: CASGSRSPGAKNIQYF. The gene calls are TRBV6-2 or TRBV6-3 and TRBJ2-4; the D gene TCRdb calls, TRBD1, cannot be checked with no DNA. Germline V gives CDR1 MNHEY, CDR2 SVGEGT. This CDR3 is built from 16 residues.

This chain links TRBV7-8 with TRBJ2-2. This CDR3 has 14 residues. CDR1 is SGHVS, CDR2 FQNEAQ, per germline. The CDR3 loop reads CASGPAGNTGELFF. Combining the CDR3 with reference TRBV7-8 and TRBJ2-2 gives the whole variable domain GAGVSQSPRYKVAKRGQDVALRCDPISGHVSLFWYQQALGQGPEFLTYFQNEAQLDKSGLPSDRFFAERPEGSVSTLKIQRTQQEDSAVYLCASGPAGNTGELFFGEGSRLTVL.

The gene calls are TRBV7-2 and TRBJ1-6; the TCRdb D gene call, TRBD1, has no DNA to confirm it. This CDR3 region has 12 residues. Germline V gene lookup returns CDR1 SGHTA and CDR2 FQGNSA. CDR3 amino acids: CASSPPGLTLHF.

The chain recombines TRBV5-1 with TRBJ2-1; without DNA, the TCRdb call of TRBD1 cannot be checked. The CDR3 is 13 residues long. CDR1 and CDR2 (germline): SGHRS, YFSETQ. CDR3 protein: CASRSGAYNEQFF.

The gene calls are TRBV6-5 and TRBJ2-7; the D gene TCRdb calls, TRBD2, cannot be checked with no DNA. The CDR3 has 13 amino acids. CDR1 and CDR2 (germline): MNHEY, SVGAGI. The CDR3 spells CASSYGTSLEQYF.

The chain is built from TRBV28 and TRBJ2-3; the TCRdb call, TRBD2, lacks DNA for checking. Germline-derived CDR1 and CDR2 are MDHEN and SYDVKM. The CDR3 runs to 13 residues. The CDR3 reads CASSGEAPVTQYF.

The chain is built from TRBV12-3 or TRBV12-4 and TRBJ1-3; TCRdb returns TRBD1, unconfirmable since there is no DNA. This CDR3 spans 16 amino acids. The CDR3 is CASSPRDTPSGNTIYF.

The chain is built from TRBV12-3 or TRBV12-4 and TRBJ1-1; TCRdb proposes TRBD1, but this gene call is untestable without DNA. The CDR3 spans 14 residues. The CDR3 is CASSRVAGNLIAFF.

This chain uses TRBV28 with TRBJ2-3; TCRdb names TRBD2, which stays unverified in the absence of DNA. The CDR3 has 15 residues. Germline-derived CDR1 and CDR2 are MDHEN and SYDVKM. This CDR3 reads CASSLTSASTDTQYF. The whole variable domain, remainder taken from reference TRBV28 and TRBJ2-3, is DVKVTQSSRYLVKRTGEKVFLECVQDMDHENMFWYRQDPGLGLRLIYFSYDVKMKEKGDIPEGYSVSREKKERFSLILESASTNQTSMYLCASSLTSASTDTQYFGPGTRLTVL.

The rearrangement uses TRBV20-1 and TRBJ1-4; TCRdb names TRBD1, which stays unverified in the absence of DNA. CDR3 size: 12 residues. CDR1 and CDR2 from the germline V gene are DFQATT and SNEGSKA (reference sequence). The CDR3 here is CSASRQGQKLFF.

J is TRBJ2-6 and V is TRBV7-8; no DNA is available, so the TRBD2 call from TCRdb remains unchecked. CDR1 is SGHVS and CDR2 is FQNEAQ in the germline V gene. The CDR3 extends over 18 amino acids. CDR3 sequence reads: CASSLNRDYSSGANVLTF. Full variable domain (remainder filled in from reference TRBV7-8 and TRBJ2-6): GAGVSQSPRYKVAKRGQDVALRCDPISGHVSLFWYQQALGQGPEFLTYFQNEAQLDKSGLPSDRFFAERPEGSVSTLKIQRTQQEDSAVYLCASSLNRDYSSGANVLTFGAGSRLTVL.

This CDR3 is CASSLTSAGVGNTIYF. The chain uses TRBV12-3 or TRBV12-4 and TRBJ1-3. This CDR3 is built from 16 residues.

V usage is TRBV20-1 and J usage is TRBJ1-1; TCRdb names TRBD1, which stays unverified in the absence of DNA. This CDR3 comprises 13 residues. Per the germline V gene, CDR1 is DFQATT and CDR2 is SNEGSKA (reference sequence). CDR3: CSARQGWNTEAFF.

V is TRBV6-1 and J is TRBJ2-5; TCRdb's D call, TRBD2, is unchecked because there is no DNA. Germline CDR1 and CDR2: MNHNS and SASEGT. CDR3 size: 15 residues. This CDR3 is CATLAGQILWETQYF.

This rearrangement joins TRBV11-2 to TRBJ2-5; the TRBD2 assignment by TCRdb is unverifiable without DNA. Germline V lookup: CDR1 SGHAT, CDR2 FQNNGV. This CDR3 comprises 16 residues. CDR3 residues: CASSFYSGNYQETQYF. Looking up the rest from reference TRBV11-2 and TRBJ2-5 gives the full variable domain: EAGVAQSPRYKIIEKRQSVAFWCNPISGHATLYWYQQILGQGPKLLIQFQNNGVVDDSQLPKDRFSAERLKGVDSTLKIQPAKLEDSAVYLCASSFYSGNYQETQYFGPGTRLLVL.

The chain couples TRBV4-3 to TRBJ2-7; TCRdb gives TRBD1 as the D gene, but with no DNA this cannot be confirmed. Germline loops: CDR1 LGHNA, CDR2 YSLEER. This CDR3 has 14 amino acids. The chain's CDR3 is CASSQGTPSYEQYF.